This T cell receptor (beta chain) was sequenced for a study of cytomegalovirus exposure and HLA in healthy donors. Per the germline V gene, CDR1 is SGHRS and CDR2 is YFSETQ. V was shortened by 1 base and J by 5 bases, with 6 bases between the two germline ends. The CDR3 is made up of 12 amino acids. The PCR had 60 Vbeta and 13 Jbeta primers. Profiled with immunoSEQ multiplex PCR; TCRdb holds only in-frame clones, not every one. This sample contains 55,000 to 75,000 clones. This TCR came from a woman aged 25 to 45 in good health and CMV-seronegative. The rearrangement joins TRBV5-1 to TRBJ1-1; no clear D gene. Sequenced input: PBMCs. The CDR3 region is CASSLRGTEAFF. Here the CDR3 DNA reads TGCGCCAGCAGCTTGAGAGGGACTGAAGCTTTCTTT.